Here is one T cell receptor (beta chain) with its context. V trimming: 0 bases; J trimming: 3 bases; junction bases outside the gene matches: 3. CDR3 size: 15 residues. Germline CDR1 reads SGHRS; CDR2 reads YFSETQ. This sample was included in a study of blood T cell repertoires in COVID-19. Study as a whole: There were acute and convalescent COVID-19 samples, and they came from the United States, Italy and Spain. T cells, B-cell-depleted T cells, or PBMCs supplied cDNA or gDNA.

TCRdb's copy holds only in-frame clones and misses some; the assay was immunoSEQ multiplex PCR. The profile covers approximately 150,000 clones, with over 70% appearing a single time and approximately 3.6% taken by the ten largest. Sequencing was performed on peripheral blood. This clonotype originated in a man in his 70s who had recovered from COVID-19. J is TRBJ2-7 and V is TRBV5-1, with TRBD2 identical over 10 bases. The chain's CDR3 is CASSLAASGSYEQYF. The CDR3 DNA is TGCGCCAGCAGCTTGGCGGCTAGCGGGAGCTACGAGCAGTACTTC.